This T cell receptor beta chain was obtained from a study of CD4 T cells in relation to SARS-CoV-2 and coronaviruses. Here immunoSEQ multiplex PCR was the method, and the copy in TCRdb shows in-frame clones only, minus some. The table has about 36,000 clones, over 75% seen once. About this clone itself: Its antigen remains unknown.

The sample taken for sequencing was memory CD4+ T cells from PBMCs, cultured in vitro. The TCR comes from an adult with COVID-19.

CDR3 sequence (DNA): TGTGCCACCAGCAGAGATCGGGGGGCAGGAGAGACCCAGTACTTC. This codes for CATSRDRGAGETQYF. The chain is built from TRBV15 and TRBJ2-5, with D tentatively TRBD2 (7 bases). The length of the CDR3 is 15 residues. CDR1 and CDR2 from the germline V gene are LNHNV and YYDKDF (reference sequence). V lost 0 bases, J lost 4 bases, and 12 bases lay in between.